Listed below are T cell receptor beta chains from one sample, sequenced in a study of blood T cell repertoires in COVID-19. TCRdb's table, derived via immunoSEQ multiplex PCR, lists solely in-frame clones and lacks some. This sample carries a few hundred thousand clones, approximately 90% of them seen once, and the ten largest clones take around 3.3%. Sequencing used peripheral blood. Every receptor here comes from a man aged 18 to 29 with active or convalescent COVID-19. Each CDR3 is given with its conserved first and last residue. The D gene is left open where the match is weak. Rows give clone size only sometimes, using once, few, many, or a class for an expanded clone.

>TRBJ1-1|.|TRBV6-6|.
CASSQPGGMLNTEAFF
TGTGCCAGCAGTCAACCCGGGGGGATGCTAAACACTGAAGCTTTCTTT
>TRBJ2-3|.|TRBV9|.
CASSLTSNSASTDTQYF
TGTGCCAGCAGCCTTACTAGCAATAGTGCTAGCACAGATACGCAGTATTTT
>TRBJ2-5|.|TRBV29-1|TRBD2
CSVDGASGNQETQYF
TGCAGCGTTGATGGCGCTAGCGGGAACCAAGAGACCCAGTACTTC
>TRBJ2-3|.|TRBV29-1|TRBD2
CTWTSGTDTQYF
TGCACCTGGACTAGCGGCACAGATACGCAGTATTTT
>TRBJ1-2|.|TRBV6-6|.
CASSYSTTDSYGYTF
TGTGCCAGCAGTTACTCGACGACAGATAGCTATGGCTACACCTTC
>TRBJ1-1|once|TRBV5-4|.
CASSPPAGTNTEAFF
TGTGCCAGCAGCCCACCCGCGGGTACGAACACTGAAGCTTTCTTT
>TRBJ2-1|.|TRBV7-3|TRBD1
CASSRGGHSGGNSNEQFF
TGTGCCAGCAGCCGAGGAGGGCATTCAGGGGGCAATTCGAATGAGCAGTTCTTC
>TRBJ1-5|once|TRBV7-2|.
CASREGGISNQPQHF
TGTGCCAGCAGGGAGGGGGGGATTAGCAATCAGCCCCAGCATTTT
>TRBJ1-2|few|TRBV19|.
CASTPRGPGFGYTF
TGTGCCAGTACCCCGCGGGGACCGGGCTTTGGCTACACCTTC
>TRBJ1-4|.|TRBV9|.
CASSASTNEKLFF
TGTGCCAGCAGCGCCTCAACTAATGAAAAACTGTTTTTT
>TRBJ1-6|.|TRBV27|.
CASSLSIAGGDSPLHF
TGTGCCAGCAGTTTATCCATAGCGGGGGGGGATTCACCCCTCCACTTT
>TRBJ1-3|.|TRBV6-5|.
CASSLSWADALNF
TGTGCCAGCAGCTTGAGCTGGGCAGACGCATTAAATTTT
>TRBJ2-1|.|TRBV5-4|.
CASSLLGGSYNEQFF
TGTGCCAGCAGCTTGCTAGGGGGCTCCTACAATGAGCAGTTCTTC
>TRBJ2-7|.|TRBV6-5|.
CASSLTGTILYEQYF
TGTGCCAGCAGTTTGACCGGGACAATCCTCTACGAGCAGTACTTC
>TRBJ1-1|.|TRBV7-3|.
CASSPDPGRNTEAFF
TGTGCCAGCAGTCCTGACCCTGGGAGGAACACTGAAGCTTTCTTT
>TRBJ2-1|.|TRBV2|TRBD2
CASSGPGLAYNEQFF
TGTGCCAGCAGTGGACCGGGACTAGCCTACAATGAGCAGTTCTTC
>TRBJ1-6|.|TRBV11-2|.
CASSPRGGGWNSPLHF
TGTGCCAGCAGCCCCCGGGGAGGGGGGTGGAATTCACCCCTCCACTTT
>TRBJ2-7|.|TRBV6-5|TRBD1
CASSYRAGGYYEQYF
TGTGCCAGCAGTTACAGGGCAGGGGGCTACTACGAGCAGTACTTC
>TRBJ1-1|once|TRBV28|TRBD1
CASRLPGQGGNTEAFF
TGTGCCAGCAGACTACCGGGACAGGGGGGGAACACTGAAGCTTTCTTT
>TRBJ2-1|.|TRBV5-1|.
CASSPDSSYNEQFF
TGCGCCAGCAGCCCGGACAGCTCCTACAATGAGCAGTTCTTC
>TRBJ2-1|.|TRBV6-6|TRBD2
CASSLLAGIYNEQFF
TGTGCCAGCAGCCTTCTAGCGGGGATCTACAATGAGCAGTTCTTC
>TRBJ1-3|once|TRBV5-1|.
CASSPRGGPSGNTIYF
TGCGCCAGCAGTCCCCGGGGGGGACCCTCTGGAAACACCATATATTTT
>TRBJ2-1|.|TRBV11-2|.
CASSLSGSYNEQFF
TGTGCCAGCAGCTTGAGCGGCTCCTACAATGAGCAGTTCTTC
>TRBJ2-4|.|TRBV4-3|TRBD2
CASSQDLERGENIQYF
TGCGCCAGCAGCCAAGATTTGGAGCGGGGAGAAAACATTCAGTACTTC
>TRBJ2-7|.|TRBV29-1|.
CSVLVPQGTTYEQYF
TGCAGCGTCCTCGTCCCTCAGGGAACCACCTACGAGCAGTACTTC
>TRBJ1-2|.|TRBV5-4|TRBD1
CASSSGTGGGYTF
TGTGCCAGCAGCTCCGGGACAGGGGGCGGCTACACCTTC
>TRBJ1-2|.|TRBV6-5|.
CASSYSAINGYTF
TGTGCCAGCAGTTACTCGGCCATAAATGGCTACACCTTC
>TRBJ2-7|.|TRBV15|.
CATSRDPLASYEQYF
TGTGCCACCAGCAGAGATCCACTCGCCTCCTACGAGCAGTACTTC
>TRBJ2-7|.|TRBV7-8|.
CASSSLDFYEQYF
TGTGCCAGCAGCTCACTAGATTTCTACGAGCAGTACTTC
>TRBJ2-3|.|TRBV5-1|.
CASSFRRDLDTDTQYF
TGCGCCAGCAGCTTTCGCCGGGACTTAGACACAGATACGCAGTATTTT
>TRBJ2-2|.|TRBV5-4|.
CASSLDRQGFTGELFF
TGTGCCAGCAGCTTGGATCGGCAGGGGTTTACCGGGGAGCTGTTTTTT
>TRBJ2-2|.|TRBV13|.
CASSLGGNTGELFF
TGTGCCAGCAGCTTAGGCGGGAACACCGGGGAGCTGTTTTTT
>TRBJ1-2|.|TRBV6-5|.
CASSTKTVGGYTF
TGTGCCAGCAGTACGAAAACGGTCGGGGGCTACACCTTC
>TRBJ1-5|.|TRBV19|TRBD1
CASSRGTGPSNQPQHF
TGTGCCAGTAGTAGAGGGACAGGGCCTAGCAATCAGCCCCAGCATTTT
>TRBJ1-2|.|TRBV30|.
CAWSVLGGGGYTF
TGTGCCTGGAGTGTACTGGGGGGAGGTGGCTACACCTTC
>TRBJ2-7|.|TRBV2|.
CASTSTGTFYEQYF
TGTGCCAGCACCTCAACCGGGACATTCTACGAGCAGTACTTC
>TRBJ2-3|.|TRBV4-1|TRBD1
CASSLETGPSGDTQYF
TGCGCCAGCAGCCTAGAGACAGGGCCGTCTGGGGATACGCAGTATTTT